The sequence of this T cell receptor (beta chain) was determined in a study of CD8 T cells in Susac syndrome. Study as a whole: The Susac syndrome patients were therapy-naive, on corticosteroids, or on intravenous immunoglobulin alone at blood draw.

Regarding this clonotype: Its target is not known.

The V and J ends lost 3 bases and 2 bases, in that order; junction bases with no gene match: 6. Germline loops: CDR1 SQVTM, CDR2 ANQGSEA. The CDR3 consists of 16 residues. Study observations and caveats: The study recognized that the number of individuals in its TCR sequencing and HLA analysis was relatively small.

The study sequenced TCR beta in blood CD8+ and CD4+ T cells. TEMRA cells were FACS-enriched, unlike CD8+ and CD4+ T cells, which were negatively isolated. The RNA, about 0.5 to 1 ug, was put through reverse transcription using random hexamers. Each CDR3 protein gets one entry after TCRdb re-called the immunoSEQ multiplex PCR reads with MiXCR. The sample shows approximately 260,000 distinct CDR3 sequences, 90% to 96% of them seen only once. The rearrangement joins TRBV29-1 to TRBJ2-6; 8 bases fit TRBD1. Input material: CD4+ T cells from PBMCs. The source of this sequence is a human donor with Susac syndrome. The CDR3 spells CSVEGTGGPGANVLTF. In nucleotides, the CDR3 is TGCAGCGTTGAGGGGACAGGAGGACCTGGGGCCAACGTCCTGACTTTC.